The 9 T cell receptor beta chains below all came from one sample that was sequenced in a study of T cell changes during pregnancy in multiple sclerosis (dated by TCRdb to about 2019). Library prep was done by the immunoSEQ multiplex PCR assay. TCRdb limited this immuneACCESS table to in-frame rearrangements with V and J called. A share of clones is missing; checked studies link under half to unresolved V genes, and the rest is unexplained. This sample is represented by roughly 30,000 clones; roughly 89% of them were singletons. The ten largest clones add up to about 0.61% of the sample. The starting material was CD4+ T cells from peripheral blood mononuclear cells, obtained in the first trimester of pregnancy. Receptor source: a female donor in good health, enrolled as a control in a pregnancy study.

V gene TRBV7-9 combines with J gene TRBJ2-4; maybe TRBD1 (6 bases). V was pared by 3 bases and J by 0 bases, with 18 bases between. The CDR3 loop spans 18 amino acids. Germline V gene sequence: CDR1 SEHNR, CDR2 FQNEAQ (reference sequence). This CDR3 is CASSLYRAQRLAKNIQYF. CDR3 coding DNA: TGTGCCAGCAGCTTGTACAGGGCCCAACGCCTAGCCAAAAACATTCAGTACTTC.

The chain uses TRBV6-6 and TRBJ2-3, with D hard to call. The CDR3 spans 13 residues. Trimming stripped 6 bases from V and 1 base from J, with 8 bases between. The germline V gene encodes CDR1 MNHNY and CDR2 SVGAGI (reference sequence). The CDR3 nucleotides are TGTGCCAGCAGGATCGGTGGCACAGATACGCAGTATTTT. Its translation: CASRIGGTDTQYF.

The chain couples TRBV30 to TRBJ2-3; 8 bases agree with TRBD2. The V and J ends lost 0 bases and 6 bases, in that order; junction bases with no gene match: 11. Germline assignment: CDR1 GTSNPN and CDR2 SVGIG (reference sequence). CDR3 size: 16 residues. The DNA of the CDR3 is TGTGCCTGGAGTGTACTTTCGGGAGGGCCGGGGGATACGCAGTATTTT. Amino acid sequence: CAWSVLSGGPGDTQYF.

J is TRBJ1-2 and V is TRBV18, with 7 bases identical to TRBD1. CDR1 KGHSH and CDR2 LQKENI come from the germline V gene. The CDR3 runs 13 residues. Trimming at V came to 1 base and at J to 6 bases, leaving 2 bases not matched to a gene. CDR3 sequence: CASSPQGAHGYTF. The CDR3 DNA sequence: TGTGCCAGCTCACCACAGGGGGCGCATGGCTACACCTTC.

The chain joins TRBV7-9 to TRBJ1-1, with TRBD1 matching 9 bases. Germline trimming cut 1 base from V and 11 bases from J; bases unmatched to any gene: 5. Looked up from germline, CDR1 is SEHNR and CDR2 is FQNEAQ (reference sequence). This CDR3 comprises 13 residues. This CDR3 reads CASSLEGQGPAFF. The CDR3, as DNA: TGTGCCAGCAGCTTAGAGGGACAGGGCCCGGCTTTCTTT. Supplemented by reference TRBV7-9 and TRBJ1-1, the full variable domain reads DTGVSQNPRHKITKRGQNVTFRCDPISEHNRLYWYRQTLGQGPEFLTYFQNEAQLEKSRLLSDRFSAERPKGSFSTLEIQRTEQGDSAMYLCASSLEGQGPAFFGQGTRLTVV.

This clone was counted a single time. In nucleotides, the CDR3 is TGCGCCAGCAGTAAGGACAGGGGCTACGAGCAGTACTTC. It is translated as CASSKDRGYEQYF. V is TRBV10-1 and J is TRBJ2-7, with TRBD1 matching over 9 bases. This CDR3 has 13 residues. V lost 5 bases and J lost 3; bases outside the gene matches: 2. The V gene's germline CDR1 is WNHNN and CDR2 SYGVQD (reference sequence).

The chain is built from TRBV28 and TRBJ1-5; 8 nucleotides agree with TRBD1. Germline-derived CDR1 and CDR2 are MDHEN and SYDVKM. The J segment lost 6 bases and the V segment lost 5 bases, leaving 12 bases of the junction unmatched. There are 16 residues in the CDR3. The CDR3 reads CASSAPGQGIPQPQHF. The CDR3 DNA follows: TGTGCCAGCAGTGCCCCCGGACAGGGAATTCCTCAGCCCCAGCATTTT. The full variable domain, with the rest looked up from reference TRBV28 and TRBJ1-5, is DVKVTQSSRYLVKRTGEKVFLECVQDMDHENMFWYRQDPGLGLRLIYFSYDVKMKEKGDIPEGYSVSREKKERFSLILESASTNQTSMYLCASSAPGQGIPQPQHFGDGTRLSIL.

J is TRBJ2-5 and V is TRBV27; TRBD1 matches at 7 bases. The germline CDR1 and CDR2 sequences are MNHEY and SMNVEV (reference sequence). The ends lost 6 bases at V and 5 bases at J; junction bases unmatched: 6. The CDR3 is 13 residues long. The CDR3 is CASRPGQRETQYF. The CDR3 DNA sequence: TGTGCCAGCAGGCCGGGACAGAGGGAGACCCAGTACTTC.

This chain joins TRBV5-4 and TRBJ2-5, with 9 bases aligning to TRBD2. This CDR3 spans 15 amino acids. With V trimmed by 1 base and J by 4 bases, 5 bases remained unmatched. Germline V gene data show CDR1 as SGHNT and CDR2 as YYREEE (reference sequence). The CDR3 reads CASSLRRSGGETQYF. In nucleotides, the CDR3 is TGTGCCAGCAGCTTGAGGCGTAGCGGGGGAGAGACCCAGTACTTC.